These 32 T cell receptor beta chains came from one sample sequenced in a study of blood T cell repertoires in COVID-19 (dated by TCRdb to 2020 to 2022). Libraries were made using the immunoSEQ multiplex PCR assay. As stored in TCRdb, this immuneACCESS dataset retains in-frame rearrangements with V and J assigned. A fraction of the clones does not appear; measured against another copy, unresolved V genes explain less than half of the discrepancy, and the remainder lacks a known reason. The sample table holds more than 85,000 clones, of which over 65% were seen once. The ten largest account for 3% to 4% of the sample. The source material was peripheral blood. Receptors were obtained from a woman aged 80 or older with acute or convalescent COVID-19.

This clone was seen only a few times. The CDR3: CASSPKARVTDTQYF. The CDR3 bases are TGTGCCAGCAGCCCGAAGGCTAGAGTCACAGATACGCAGTATTTT. This chain uses TRBV7-9 with TRBJ2-3; no definite D call. Germline V lookup: CDR1 SEHNR, CDR2 FQNEAQ (reference sequence). This CDR3 region has 15 residues. The V gene lost 5 bases and the J gene lost 2 bases, with 14 bases spanning the gap.

The CDR3 DNA is TGTGCCAGTAGTACGACAGGGGGTAATTCACCCCTCCACTTT. Translation: CASSTTGGNSPLHF. The V call is TRBV19, the J call TRBJ1-6, with TRBD1 matching 9 bases. The CDR3 is made up of 14 amino acids. V was pared by 4 bases and J by 6 bases, with 1 base of the junction left unmatched. Germline V gene sequence: CDR1 LNHDA, CDR2 SQIVND (reference sequence).

This clone was counted a few times. The gene calls are TRBV6-4 and TRBJ2-3; TRBD1 aligns across 8 bases. V shed 4 bases, J shed 4 bases, and the junction held 7 bases outside the gene matches. Germline V lookup: CDR1 MRHNA, CDR2 SNTAGT. The length of the CDR3 is 15 residues. This CDR3 is CASSGLGQGADTQYF. The CDR3 bases are TGTGCCAGCAGTGGACTAGGACAGGGAGCAGATACGCAGTATTTT.

This clone has a single count. This chain links TRBV7-8 with TRBJ1-5; tentatively, D is TRBD1 (5 bases). The CDR3 extends over 18 amino acids. V was trimmed by 5 bases and J by 6 bases, leaving 26 bases between them. CDR1 is SGHVS, CDR2 FQNEAQ, per germline. In DNA form, the CDR3 reads TGTGCCAGCAGCCCATTAGCAAGCCAGCGGGGCTTTAGTCAGCCCCAGCATTTT. Its translation is CASSPLASQRGFSQPQHF. The full variable domain, completed using reference TRBV7-8 and TRBJ1-5, is GAGVSQSPRYKVAKRGQDVALRCDPISGHVSLFWYQQALGQGPEFLTYFQNEAQLDKSGLPSDRFFAERPEGSVSTLKIQRTQQEDSAVYLCASSPLASQRGFSQPQHFGDGTRLSIL.

V and J are TRBV28 and TRBJ2-5, with TRBD2 matching 7 bases. CDR1 and CDR2 from the germline V gene are MDHEN and SYDVKM. V dropped 1 base and J dropped 0; count of bases not matched to a gene: 5. The CDR3 covers 16 residues. The CDR3 nucleotides are TGTGCCAGCAGTTTATCGGCGGGGGACTACCAAGAGACCCAGTACTTC. Translated, it gives CASSLSAGDYQETQYF.

As DNA, the CDR3 is TGTGCCAGTAGGAAACCGGGACGAGGGGGCGATACGCAGTATTTT. Encoded protein: CASRKPGRGGDTQYF. The chain is built from TRBV19 and TRBJ2-3, with 7 bases matching TRBD1. The CDR3 spans 15 residues. From germline, CDR1 is LNHDA and CDR2 SQIVND (reference sequence). Trimming removed 6 bases from V and 6 bases from J; junction bases left unmatched: 12.

This chain links TRBV5-1 with TRBJ1-4; 8 nucleotides agree with TRBD1. This CDR3 is built from 15 residues. The V segment lost 4 bases and the J segment 5 bases; nucleotides outside the gene matches: 7. Germline assignment: CDR1 SGHRS and CDR2 YFSETQ. CDR3 bases: TGCGCCAGCAGCCCGACAGGGGTGGGGAATGAAAAACTGTTTTTT. Translation gives CASSPTGVGNEKLFF.

This clone was seen just once. The rearrangement joins TRBV3-1 (or the pseudogene TRBV3-2) to TRBJ1-1; D is ambiguous. CDR3 length: 13 residues. Trimming removed 6 bases at V and 1 base at J, with 9 bases between. CDR1 is LGHDT, CDR2 YNNKEL, per germline (reference sequence). The CDR3 is CASRLLSNTEAFF. For the CDR3, the DNA is TGTGCCAGCAGGCTATTATCGAACACTGAAGCTTTCTTT.

The V gene is TRBV2, the J gene TRBJ2-6; unclear D gene. Between the trimmed V and J ends, which lost 4 bases and 4 bases, there was a span of 11 bases. The CDR3 sequence is 15 residues long. CDR1 is SNHLY, CDR2 FYNNEI, per germline. The CDR3 DNA reads as TGTGCCAGCAGTGCTAGGTCGCTCGGGGCCAACGTCCTGACTTTC. Translated: CASSARSLGANVLTF.

The chain carries TRBV18 and TRBJ2-7; maybe TRBD2 (6 bases). Germline V gene sequence: CDR1 KGHSH, CDR2 LQKENI. The CDR3 covers 14 residues. V lost 3 bases and J lost 3, with 12 bases in between. The CDR3 nucleotides read TGTGCCAGCTCACCGGCGGGGAGAAACTACGAGCAGTACTTC. It specifies CASSPAGRNYEQYF.

The chain uses TRBV28 and TRBJ2-5, with a tentative D call TRBD2 (5 bases). The V gene's germline CDR1 is MDHEN and CDR2 SYDVKM. This CDR3 is 15 amino acids long. V lost 4 bases, J lost 5 bases, and 17 bases lay in between. In DNA form, the CDR3 reads TGTGCCAGCAGTTCTAGCCAAATAGTTTCCGAGACCCAGTACTTC. It translates to CASSSSQIVSETQYF.

The V gene is TRBV6-1, the J gene TRBJ2-3; D might be TRBD2 (5 bases). Trimming removed 9 bases at V and 4 bases at J, with 14 bases between. This CDR3 has 13 amino acids. Germline V gene data show CDR1 as MNHNS and CDR2 as SASEGT. The CDR3 DNA reads TGTGCCAGTCTACGGGGTGCCGCAGATACGCAGTATTTT. Its translation: CASLRGAADTQYF.

This chain uses TRBV28 with TRBJ1-3, with D possibly matching TRBD1 (6 bases). The germline CDR1 and CDR2 sequences are MDHEN and SYDVKM. The CDR3 length is 16 residues. The V end lost 2 bases, the J end lost 0 bases, and 11 bases lay between the germline ends. The CDR3 here is CASSLVGTSSGNTIYF. For the CDR3, the DNA is TGTGCCAGCAGTTTAGTAGGGACAAGCTCTGGAAACACCATATATTTT.

This clone was seen once. The chain uses TRBV2 and TRBJ1-6; 11 nucleotides align to TRBD1. V was clipped by 6 bases and J by 6 bases; unmatched bases: 4. Germline loops: CDR1 SNHLY, CDR2 FYNNEI. The CDR3 totals 15 residues. The CDR3 coding sequence is TGTGCCAGCAGCGGACAGGGGGCGTCTAATTCACCCCTCCACTTT. Translating gives CASSGQGASNSPLHF. Drawing the rest from reference TRBV2 and TRBJ1-6, the complete variable domain is EPEVTQTPSHQVTQMGQEVILRCVPISNHLYFYWYRQILGQKVEFLVSFYNNEISEKSEIFDDQFSVERPDGSNFTLKIRSTKLEDSAMYFCASSGQGASNSPLHFGNGTRLTVT.

This clone was observed a few times. This sequence joins TRBV5-1 and TRBJ2-2; D gene unclear. V lost 2 bases, J lost 4 bases, and 12 bases lay in between. In germline, CDR1 is SGHRS, CDR2 YFSETQ. The CDR3 is 15 amino acids. CDR3 amino acids: CASSFDEPRTGELFF. As DNA, the CDR3 is TGCGCCAGCAGCTTCGATGAGCCGCGCACCGGGGAGCTGTTTTTT.

This clone was observed once. The gene calls are TRBV28 and TRBJ2-5; 12 positions agree with TRBD1. Germline lookup yields CDR1 MDHEN and CDR2 SYDVKM. The CDR3 extends over 15 amino acids. V was clipped by 4 bases and J by 4 bases; unmatched bases: 4. CDR3 residues: CASSSGTGGIETQYF. The CDR3 region has the DNA TGTGCCAGCAGTTCCGGGACAGGGGGCATAGAGACCCAGTACTTC.

This clone was seen only once. The chain has TRBV27 and TRBJ1-6; 7 nucleotides agree with TRBD1. This CDR3 comprises 16 residues. Germline loops: CDR1 MNHEY, CDR2 SMNVEV (reference sequence). With 5 bases clipped from V and 6 bases from J, the junction kept 10 bases outside the gene matches. CDR3 sequence: CASSPSGQLFNSPLHF. The CDR3 DNA sequence: TGTGCCAGCAGTCCTTCGGGACAGCTATTTAATTCACCCCTCCACTTT.

The chain recombines TRBV7-9 with TRBJ1-2; D possibly corresponds to TRBD1 (6 bases). The CDR3 loop spans 11 amino acids. CDR1 and CDR2 from the germline V gene are SEHNR and FQNEAQ (reference sequence). V was shortened by 4 bases and J by 12 bases, with 12 bases between the two germline ends. CDR3 nucleotides: TGTGCCAGCAGCTCCGGACAGATTCACACCTTC. It codes for CASSSGQIHTF.

Only a few counts were recorded for this clone. The V call is TRBV13, the J call TRBJ2-1; D is uncertain. CDR1 is PRHDT and CDR2 is FYEKMQ in the germline V gene (reference sequence). This CDR3 is 15 amino acids long. V lost 4 bases and J 0 bases, leaving 10 bases between the germline ends. Here the CDR3 DNA reads TGTGCCAGCAGCTCCAACTTATACTCCTACAATGAGCAGTTCTTC. Its translation: CASSSNLYSYNEQFF.

The chain uses TRBV7-9 and TRBJ1-5; D remains unclear. V shed 5 bases and J shed 0 bases, with 11 bases lying between them. Germline CDR1 reads SEHNR; CDR2 reads FQNEAQ (reference sequence). The CDR3 loop spans 15 amino acids. CDR3: CASSPPPVSNQPQHF. The DNA for the CDR3 is TGTGCCAGCAGCCCCCCTCCAGTTAGCAATCAGCCCCAGCATTTT.

This clone was recorded once. J is TRBJ2-7 and V is TRBV11-2, with 10 bases that match TRBD1. The CDR3 sequence is 18 residues long. The V segment lost 5 bases and the J segment 3 bases; nucleotides outside the gene matches: 16. Germline values: CDR1 SGHAT, CDR2 FQNNGV. The CDR3 region is CASSPRQPGTGDNYEQYF. CDR3 sequence (DNA): TGTGCCAGCAGCCCCCGACAGCCCGGGACAGGGGACAACTACGAGCAGTACTTC.

V usage is TRBV9 and J usage is TRBJ2-4; TRBD1 matches at 9 bases. The CDR3 has 16 amino acids. J lost 2 bases, V lost 3 bases, and 6 bases had no gene match. Germline lookup yields CDR1 SGDLS and CDR2 YYNGEE. The CDR3 coding sequence is TGTGCCAGCAGCGCCGAACAGGGGGCGACCAAAAACATTCAGTACTTC. This codes for CASSAEQGATKNIQYF.

In DNA, the CDR3 is TGCGCCAGCAGCCAGGGGGCGGTCGCAACTAATGAAAAACTGTTTTTT. Translation gives CASSQGAVATNEKLFF. This rearrangement joins TRBV4-1 to TRBJ1-4; a possible D gene is TRBD1 (6 bases). CDR1 is MGHRA, CDR2 YSYEKL, per germline. V was shortened by 3 bases and J by 0 bases, with 11 bases between the two germline ends. The CDR3 totals 16 residues.

V gene TRBV18 combines with J gene TRBJ2-1; tentative D call: TRBD2 (6 bases). Trimming pared 6 bases from V and 9 bases from J, leaving 18 bases between. From germline, CDR1 is KGHSH and CDR2 LQKENI. CDR3 length: 14 amino acids. The CDR3 sequence: CASSSRDGRGEQFF. The CDR3 DNA is TGTGCCAGCTCCTCCCGGGACGGGCGGGGTGAGCAGTTCTTC.

The genes are TRBV6-2 or TRBV6-3 and TRBJ2-3, with D tentatively TRBD2 (7 bases). The CDR3 covers 20 residues. The V end lost 0 bases, the J end lost 4 bases, and 26 bases lay between the germline ends. CDR1 is MNHEY and CDR2 is SVGEGT in the germline V gene. CDR3 amino acids: CASSYSGGGVAGGSADTQYF. CDR3 bases: TGTGCCAGCAGTTACTCAGGCGGGGGCGTCGCGGGCGGATCTGCAGATACGCAGTATTTT.

This clone appeared once. The chain combines TRBV7-6 with TRBJ1-3; the D is unclear. CDR3 length: 15 residues. Per germline, CDR1 SGHVS and CDR2 FNYEAQ. V was clipped by 2 bases and J by 0 bases, with 8 bases between them. The CDR3: CASSLWEGSGNTIYF. CDR3 in DNA: TGTGCCAGCAGCTTATGGGAGGGCTCTGGAAACACCATATATTTT.

The gene calls are TRBV10-3 and TRBJ2-2, with no clear D. V was shortened by 2 bases and J by 4 bases, with 11 bases between the two germline ends. This CDR3 is 15 amino acids long. CDR1 is ENHRY and CDR2 is SYGVKD in the germline V gene. CDR3 sequence (DNA): TGTGCCATCAGTGAGCCCCCTCTTCTCACCGGGGAGCTGTTTTTT. Translating gives CAISEPPLLTGELFF.

This chain uses TRBV28 with TRBJ1-5; tentative D call: TRBD1 (6 bases). This CDR3 is 14 amino acids long. The germline V gene has CDR1 MDHEN and CDR2 SYDVKM. Trimming removed 8 bases at V and 3 bases at J, with 14 bases between. CDR3 amino acids: CASRAGGSNQPQHF. The CDR3 DNA follows: TGTGCCAGCCGGGCGGGGGGCTCCAATCAGCCCCAGCATTTT.

The chain recombines TRBV12-5 with TRBJ1-2; D is possibly TRBD1 (5 bases). The V end was cut by 5 bases, the J end by 4 bases, with 14 bases between. The CDR3 consists of 14 residues. Germline V CDR1 and CDR2: LGHNT, FRNRAP. CDR3 loop: CASGQIQESYGYTF. For the CDR3, the DNA is TGTGCTAGTGGTCAGATACAGGAAAGCTATGGCTACACCTTC.

This clone has only one observation. This chain uses TRBV6-2 or TRBV6-3 with TRBJ2-2, with D perhaps TRBD1 (5 bases). With 0 bases removed from V and 6 bases from J, the gap between germline ends came to 8 bases. CDR1 and CDR2 (germline): MNHEY, SVGEGT. This CDR3 has 14 amino acids. In nucleotides, the CDR3 is TGTGCCAGCAGTTACTCGACGACAGCCGGGGAGCTGTTTTTT. The encoded protein is CASSYSTTAGELFF.

This clone was seen a single time. V gene TRBV4-3 combines with J gene TRBJ1-1; D perhaps matches TRBD1 (5 bases). CDR1 LGHNA and CDR2 YSLEER come from the germline V gene. The V gene lost 1 base and the J gene lost 4 bases, with 16 bases spanning the gap. This CDR3 region has 16 residues. CDR3 sequence reads: CASSQGPPGTGTEAFF. CDR3 bases: TGCGCCAGCAGCCAAGGTCCGCCGGGCACAGGCACTGAAGCTTTCTTT.

The V and J genes are TRBV20-1 and TRBJ1-1, with a weak D call TRBD1 (5 bases). The CDR3 spans 14 residues. The V gene's germline CDR1 is DFQATT and CDR2 SNEGSKA (reference sequence). V was clipped by 3 bases and J by 4 bases, with 15 bases between them. CDR3 protein: CSASLSSGVTEAFF. The CDR3 DNA reads TGCAGTGCTAGTCTTTCATCGGGGGTCACTGAAGCTTTCTTT.